Sequencing of this T cell receptor (beta chain) was carried out in a study of T cell responses to AZD1222 COVID-19 vaccine. CDR1 is KGHSH and CDR2 is LQKENI in the germline V gene. V was shortened by 6 bases and J by 3 bases, with 12 bases between the two germline ends. The CDR3 has 13 residues. Sequencing used immunoSEQ multiplex PCR; TCRdb keeps in-frame clones, though not all of them. In the table there are about 140,000 clones, over 85% of which are singletons. Study-level points and caveats: Only six or seven AZD1222 recipients were seropositive at baseline. Across spike, vaccine-associated CD4 TCRs were found, dominant at 160-218 and 743-854. Donors, mostly white British, included more females; clonal diversity was possibly underestimated.

Timing groups of about 4 and about 12 weeks for second doses were pooled. For this clone: Its antigen is undetermined.

This TCR was sampled from an adult who received the AZD1222 COVID-19 vaccine. This sample comprised peripheral blood, obtained 28 days after the second AZD1222 dose. V gene TRBV18 combines with J gene TRBJ2-7; D ambiguous. This CDR3 is CASSPTSDYEQYF. CDR3 in DNA: TGTGCCAGCTCGCCTACAAGTGACTACGAGCAGTACTTC.